Listed below are T cell receptor beta chains from one sample, sequenced in a study of T cells in Graves' hyperthyroidism and ophthalmopathy. TCRdb reprocessed the multiplex PCR reads with MiXCR, giving one entry per CDR3 protein. The data contain 300,000 to 500,000 distinct CDR3 sequences, over 13% of them singletons. Input material: blood. The receptors were gathered from a man aged 45-65 years with Graves' ophthalmopathy. Each CDR3 is given with its conserved first and last residue. A D gene is named only where the DNA matches it firmly. A clone size is listed for some rows: how often the clone was seen (once, few, many), or a class if it is expanded.

abundance: many; d_gene: .; v_gene: TRBV20-1; j_gene: TRBJ2-1; CDR3nt: TGCAGTGCTAGAGACTTTAGCGGTAATGAGCAGTTCTTC; CDR3aa: CSARDFSGNEQFF
abundance: many; d_gene: .; v_gene: TRBV20-1; j_gene: TRBJ2-7; CDR3nt: TGCAGTGCTATAGACAGTTCCTACGAGCAGTACTTC; CDR3aa: CSAIDSSYEQYF
abundance: many; d_gene: TRBD1; v_gene: TRBV2; j_gene: TRBJ2-5; CDR3nt: TGTGCCAGCAGCCTCGACAGGGTCCAAGAGACCCAGTACTTC; CDR3aa: CASSLDRVQETQYF
abundance: .; d_gene: .; v_gene: TRBV5-1; j_gene: TRBJ2-7; CDR3nt: TGCGCCAGCAGCTTGGAAGCGGGTAAGGACGAGCAGTACTTC; CDR3aa: CASSLEAGKDEQYF
abundance: many; d_gene: .; v_gene: TRBV18; j_gene: TRBJ2-5; CDR3nt: TGTGCCAGCTCACCACCCTCCCAAGAGACCCAGTACTTC; CDR3aa: CASSPPSQETQYF
abundance: many; d_gene: .; v_gene: TRBV7-9; j_gene: TRBJ2-3; CDR3nt: TGTGCCAGCAGCTTATCAGACAGTAGCACAGATACGCAGTATTTT; CDR3aa: CASSLSDSSTDTQYF
abundance: many; d_gene: .; v_gene: TRBV20-1; j_gene: TRBJ1-6; CDR3nt: TGCAGTGCTAAATGGGGGAATTCACCCCTCCACTTT; CDR3aa: CSAKWGNSPLHF
abundance: many; d_gene: .; v_gene: TRBV12-3/TRBV12-4; j_gene: TRBJ1-5; CDR3nt: TGTGCCAGCAGGCTGACCGGGGCCCCCAATCAGCCCCAGCATTTT; CDR3aa: CASRLTGAPNQPQHF
abundance: few; d_gene: .; v_gene: TRBV19; j_gene: TRBJ2-7; CDR3nt: TGTGCCAGTAGTATAACAGGGAAGGTCTCCTACGAGCAGTACTTC; CDR3aa: CASSITGKVSYEQYF
abundance: .; d_gene: .; v_gene: TRBV29-1; j_gene: TRBJ2-3; CDR3nt: TGCAGCGCCGAGACTGTTACGCAGTATTTT; CDR3aa: CSAETVTQYF